The 16 T cell receptor beta chains reported below all come from one sample, sequenced in a study of blood T cell repertoires in COVID-19. Sequencing was performed with immunoSEQ multiplex PCR; in TCRdb, only in-frame clones are kept and a portion is missing. Of approximately 210,000 clones listed, about 83% are singletons. The specimen was peripheral blood. These receptors originate from a woman in her 70s with active or convalescent COVID-19.

This chain's CDR3 is CASKGQNEKLFF. The CDR3 coding sequence is TGTGCCAGCAAAGGACAGAATGAAAAACTGTTTTTT. V usage is TRBV2 and J usage is TRBJ1-4; maybe TRBD1 (6 bases). The germline CDR1 and CDR2 sequences are SNHLY and FYNNEI. This CDR3 has 12 amino acids. The V and J ends lost 7 bases and 5 bases respectively, with 8 bases between them.

The chain employs TRBV5-1 and TRBJ1-2, with D uncertain. Germline V gene sequence: CDR1 SGHRS, CDR2 YFSETQ. This CDR3 is 13 amino acids long. The germline V and J ends were trimmed by 4 bases and 1 base, with 8 bases remaining between them. In DNA, the CDR3 is TGCGCCAGCAGCCTGGACGGTAACTATGGCTACACCTTC. It yields the protein CASSLDGNYGYTF.

The V gene is TRBV11-1, the J gene TRBJ2-7, with a tentative D call TRBD2 (6 bases). Germline V gene sequence: CDR1 SGHAT, CDR2 FQDESV (reference sequence). Trimming shortened V by 5 bases and J by 6 bases, and 14 bases separated the two germline ends. The CDR3 runs 13 residues. CDR3 amino acids: CASSRVAVGEQYF. The CDR3 DNA reads TGTGCCAGCAGCCGGGTAGCGGTCGGCGAGCAGTACTTC. Full variable domain (missing parts from reference TRBV11-1 and TRBJ2-7): EAEVAQSPRYKITEKSQAVAFWCDPISGHATLYWYRQILGQGPELLVQFQDESVVDDSQLPKDRFSAERLKGVDSTLKIQPAELGDSAMYLCASSRVAVGEQYFGPGTRLTVT.

The chain has TRBV28 and TRBJ1-2; 7 bases line up with TRBD1. Germline lookup yields CDR1 MDHEN and CDR2 SYDVKM. This CDR3 contains 15 residues. With 5 bases clipped from V and 0 bases from J, the junction kept 6 bases outside the gene matches. The CDR3 loop is CASSLRGKANYGYTF. The CDR3 bases are TGTGCCAGCAGTCTCAGGGGGAAAGCTAACTATGGCTACACCTTC.

J is TRBJ2-6 and V is TRBV5-1; D perhaps matches TRBD1 (6 bases). Germline V gene data show CDR1 as SGHRS and CDR2 as YFSETQ. Trimming removed 4 bases from V and 0 bases from J, with 11 bases in between. This CDR3 contains 16 residues. The CDR3 protein is CASSPTGSSGANVLTF. The CDR3 region has the DNA TGCGCCAGCAGCCCGACAGGCAGCTCTGGGGCCAACGTCCTGACTTTC.

V and J are TRBV19 and TRBJ2-5; the match to TRBD1 covers 10 bases. Per germline, CDR1 LNHDA and CDR2 SQIVND (reference sequence). The CDR3 consists of 18 residues. J gave up 3 bases and V 5 bases, and 15 bases lay outside the gene matches. CDR3 in amino acids: CASSAVMGRTGGKETQYF. CDR3 bases: TGTGCCAGTAGTGCAGTAATGGGGAGGACAGGGGGAAAAGAGACCCAGTACTTC.

The genes are TRBV10-3 and TRBJ1-2; no reliable D call. CDR3 length: 13 residues. V shed 0 bases and J shed 4 bases, with 6 bases lying between them. Germline V gene data show CDR1 as ENHRY and CDR2 as SYGVKD. CDR3 sequence reads: CAISESPGYGYTF. Here the CDR3 DNA reads TGTGCCATCAGTGAGTCGCCAGGCTATGGCTACACCTTC.

The chain couples TRBV19 to TRBJ1-5; D is perhaps TRBD1 (5 bases). Germline CDR1 and CDR2: LNHDA and SQIVND (reference sequence). The CDR3 runs 17 residues. V was trimmed by 5 bases and J by 1 base, leaving 18 bases between them. In DNA, the CDR3 is TGTGCCAGTAGTCCCCGTGGGGGGGTTGGGAGCAATCAGCCCCAGCATTTT. This translates into CASSPRGGVGSNQPQHF.

The chain links TRBV5-1 to TRBJ2-1, with 7 bases that match TRBD2. V was clipped by 4 bases and J by 8 bases; unmatched bases: 15. The CDR3 contains 16 residues. CDR1 and CDR2 from the germline V gene are SGHRS and YFSETQ. CDR3 amino acids: CASSVRWREGRYEQFF. The DNA of the CDR3 is TGCGCCAGCAGCGTCCGCTGGAGGGAGGGCCGCTATGAGCAGTTCTTC.

The V and J genes are TRBV19 and TRBJ2-5; D remains ambiguous. From germline, CDR1 is LNHDA and CDR2 SQIVND (reference sequence). The CDR3 totals 13 residues. Between the trimmed V and J ends, which lost 5 bases and 2 bases, there was a span of 9 bases. CDR3 nucleotide sequence: TGTGCCAGTAGTCCCACGGTTCAAGAGACCCAGTACTTC. Translating it yields CASSPTVQETQYF.

This clone showed up just a few times. The rearrangement joins TRBV4-1 to TRBJ1-1, with 9 nucleotides matching TRBD1. CDR1 and CDR2 from the germline V gene are MGHRA and YSYEKL. There are 14 residues in the CDR3. V gave up 3 bases and J gave up 4 bases; unmatched junction bases: 3. Written as DNA, the CDR3 is TGCGCCAGCAGCCACCCGGACAGGGGCACTGAAGCTTTCTTT. It translates to CASSHPDRGTEAFF.

The chain joins TRBV18 to TRBJ2-2; D possibly corresponds to TRBD2 (5 bases). Between the trimmed V and J ends, which lost 0 bases and 1 base, there was a span of 15 bases. Germline assignment: CDR1 KGHSH and CDR2 LQKENI. The CDR3 length is 18 residues. CDR3 DNA sequence: TGTGCCAGCTCACCACCGATAGAAACACGGGGGAACACCGGGGAGCTGTTTTTT. Encoded protein: CASSPPIETRGNTGELFF. Looking up the rest from reference TRBV18 and TRBJ2-2 gives the full variable domain: NAGVMQNPRHLVRRRGQEARLRCSPMKGHSHVYWYRQLPEEGLKFMVYLQKENIIDESGMPKERFSAEFPKEGPSILRIQQVVRGDSAAYFCASSPPIETRGNTGELFFGEGSRLTVL.

This chain uses TRBV3-1 (or the pseudogene TRBV3-2) with TRBJ2-2, with TRBD2 matching over 10 bases. V lost 2 bases to trimming and J lost 4 bases; unmatched junction nucleotides: 7. This CDR3 has 17 residues. CDR1 LGHDT and CDR2 YNNKEL come from the germline V gene (reference sequence). CDR3 loop: CASSQNPLAGVTGELFF. The CDR3 nucleotides read TGTGCCAGCAGCCAAAACCCCCTAGCGGGAGTCACCGGGGAGCTGTTTTTT.

The chain links TRBV7-9 to TRBJ2-5; 10 bases are shared with TRBD2. This CDR3 contains 16 residues. The germline CDR1 and CDR2 sequences are SEHNR and FQNEAQ (reference sequence). Unmatched junction bases numbered 6, after V lost 2 bases and J lost 3 bases. The chain's CDR3 is CASSLLSGRAEETQYF. For the CDR3, the DNA is TGTGCCAGCAGCTTACTCAGCGGGAGGGCCGAAGAGACCCAGTACTTC.

V is TRBV30 and J is TRBJ2-3; D is unresolved. This CDR3 spans 13 amino acids. Trimming stripped 0 bases from V and 1 base from J, with 5 bases between. Looked up from germline, CDR1 is GTSNPN and CDR2 is SVGIG (reference sequence). DNA for the CDR3: TGTGCCTGGAGTGTACGGGGCACAGATACGCAGTATTTT. Its translation is CAWSVRGTDTQYF.

CDR3 in amino acids: CASSSGGYVYGYTF. The CDR3 DNA follows: TGTGCCAGCAGCAGCGGGGGTTATGTCTATGGCTACACCTTC. The rearrangement joins TRBV6-2 or TRBV6-3 to TRBJ1-2; a weak D match, TRBD1 (5 bases). V was shortened by 6 bases and J by 4 bases, with 15 bases between the two germline ends. The CDR3 contains 14 residues. Germline V gives CDR1 MNHEY, CDR2 SVGEGT.